Presented here are 16 T cell receptor beta chains from one specimen sequenced in a study of cytomegalovirus exposure and HLA in healthy donors. The PCR had 60 Vbeta and 13 Jbeta primers. Clones were read by immunoSEQ multiplex PCR, and TCRdb kept only the in-frame ones, dropping some. The table includes roughly 88,000 clones, around 80% detected once. The source material was PBMCs. The source of these receptors is a man aged 25-40 years in good health and CMV-seropositive.

The table lists this clone with a count of one. The rearrangement uses TRBV15 and TRBJ1-4; possibly TRBD1 for D (6 bases). V gave up 3 bases and J gave up 1 base, with 12 bases separating them. Germline CDR1 LNHNV, CDR2 YYDKDF (reference sequence). The CDR3 extends over 16 amino acids. The CDR3 nucleotides are TGTGCCACCAGCAGCGGTCGAGGGGGAACTAATGAAAAACTGTTTTTT. Amino acids: CATSSGRGGTNEKLFF.

The rearrangement links TRBV5-1 to TRBJ2-5, with 12 bases fitting TRBD2. Germline trimming cut 4 bases from V and 2 bases from J; bases unmatched to any gene: 6. The CDR3 totals 16 residues. The germline V gene has CDR1 SGHRS and CDR2 YFSETQ. The CDR3 is CASSPGLAGIQETQYF. CDR3 coding DNA: TGCGCCAGCAGCCCGGGACTAGCGGGTATACAAGAGACCCAGTACTTC.

This clone was picked up a small number of times. This chain links TRBV9 with TRBJ2-7; the match to TRBD2 covers 12 bases. The trim removed 0 bases at V and 2 bases at J, leaving 0 bases unmatched. The CDR3 sequence is 15 residues long. Per germline, CDR1 SGDLS and CDR2 YYNGEE. The CDR3 loop reads CASSVGTSGTYEQYF. As DNA, the CDR3 is TGTGCCAGCAGCGTAGGGACTAGCGGGACCTACGAGCAGTACTTC.

The V gene is TRBV7-2, the J gene TRBJ1-5; D call uncertain. From germline, CDR1 is SGHTA and CDR2 FQGNSA. The CDR3 has 12 residues. Between the trimmed V and J ends, which lost 3 bases and 2 bases, there was a span of 2 bases. The CDR3 DNA sequence: TGTGCCAGCAGCTTCGGCAATCAGCCCCAGCATTTT. Residues: CASSFGNQPQHF.

This clone was recorded a few times. The CDR3 region has the DNA TGTGCCAGCGCGGGGCAGGGAACTAGCACAGATACGCAGTATTTT. This codes for CASAGQGTSTDTQYF. The chain couples TRBV27 to TRBJ2-3; D possibly corresponds to TRBD2 (6 bases). The CDR3 covers 15 residues. Between the trimmed V and J ends, which lost 8 bases and 0 bases, there was a span of 15 bases. The germline gives CDR1 MNHEY, CDR2 SMNVEV (reference sequence).

This clone was seen more than once but under ten times. The chain employs TRBV27 and TRBJ1-5; 10 nucleotides agree with TRBD1. V shed 8 bases, J shed 6 bases, and the junction held 1 base outside the gene matches. Germline CDR1 MNHEY, CDR2 SMNVEV (reference sequence). The CDR3 is 12 amino acids. CDR3 residues: CASRDRGQPQHF. The DNA for the CDR3 is TGTGCCAGCCGGGACAGGGGTCAGCCCCAGCATTTT.

The chain uses TRBV6-6 and TRBJ1-5; 9 bases are a match to TRBD1. CDR1 MNHNY and CDR2 SVGAGI come from the germline V gene (reference sequence). The CDR3 is 16 residues long. V was pared by 4 bases and J by 5 bases, with 9 bases of the junction left unmatched. The CDR3 bases are TGTGCCAGCAGTTGGCTTCGGACAGGGGCAGATCAGCCCCAGCATTTT. It translates to CASSWLRTGADQPQHF.

The chain recombines TRBV9 with TRBJ2-2, with D possibly TRBD2 on 6 matching bases. Germline CDR1 and CDR2: SGDLS and YYNGEE. CDR3 length: 14 amino acids. V was cut by 0 bases and J by 7 bases, with 10 bases left in between. CDR3 loop: CASSVGGDGGELFF. DNA of the CDR3: TGTGCCAGCAGCGTAGGGGGGGATGGCGGGGAGCTGTTTTTT.

The rearrangement links TRBV9 to TRBJ2-7; D is uncertain. CDR1 is SGDLS, CDR2 YYNGEE, per germline. The CDR3 runs to 16 residues. V was trimmed by 2 bases and J by 3 bases, leaving 18 bases between them. CDR3 nucleotides: TGTGCCAGCAGCGTCTCCCCAGGAAGCACTTACTACGAGCAGTACTTC. This encodes CASSVSPGSTYYEQYF. Full variable domain (remainder filled in from reference TRBV9 and TRBJ2-7): DSGVTQTPKHLITATGQRVTLRCSPRSGDLSVYWYQQSLDQGLQFLIQYYNGEERAKGNILERFSAQQFPDLHSELNLSSLELGDSALYFCASSVSPGSTYYEQYFGPGTRLTVT.

CDR3 residues: CASSSDRGGTEAFF. Written as DNA, the CDR3 is TGTGCCAGCAGCTCGGACAGGGGAGGCACTGAAGCTTTCTTT. The genes are TRBV11-2 and TRBJ1-1, with 9 bases identical to TRBD1. V lost 4 bases, J lost 4 bases, and 4 bases stayed unmatched. The CDR3 is made up of 14 amino acids. The germline V gene has CDR1 SGHAT and CDR2 FQNNGV. The full variable domain, completed using reference TRBV11-2 and TRBJ1-1, is EAGVAQSPRYKIIEKRQSVAFWCNPISGHATLYWYQQILGQGPKLLIQFQNNGVVDDSQLPKDRFSAERLKGVDSTLKIQPAKLEDSAVYLCASSSDRGGTEAFFGQGTRLTVV.

V usage is TRBV5-4 and J usage is TRBJ2-3; 11 bases agree with TRBD2. This CDR3 is built from 14 residues. The ends lost 4 bases at V and 4 bases at J; junction bases unmatched: 2. Per the germline V gene, CDR1 is SGHNT and CDR2 is YYREEE (reference sequence). The DNA for the CDR3 is TGTGCCAGCAGCGCTAGCGGGAGGCCAGATACGCAGTATTTT. This sequence encodes CASSASGRPDTQYF.

V and J are TRBV2 and TRBJ1-5; TRBD1 agrees at 9 bases. This CDR3 comprises 13 residues. V shed 4 bases and J 7 bases; nucleotides not matched to a gene: 2. Germline CDR1 SNHLY, CDR2 FYNNEI. The CDR3, as DNA: TGTGCCAGCAGTGTACAGGGGGCACAGCCCCAGCATTTT. Its protein is CASSVQGAQPQHF. The variable domain in full, completed from reference TRBV2 and TRBJ1-5, reads EPEVTQTPSHQVTQMGQEVILRCVPISNHLYFYWYRQILGQKVEFLVSFYNNEISEKSEIFDDQFSVERPDGSNFTLKIRSTKLEDSAMYFCASSVQGAQPQHFGDGTRLSIL.

The chain uses TRBV19 and TRBJ1-1, with D possibly being TRBD1 (6 bases). Trimming shortened V by 8 bases and J by 5 bases, and 18 bases separated the two germline ends. The CDR3 is 14 amino acids. CDR1 and CDR2 from the germline V gene are LNHDA and SQIVND (reference sequence). This CDR3 reads CASGLVGGGTEAFF. The DNA for the CDR3 is TGTGCCAGTGGTCTGGTGGGAGGGGGGACTGAAGCTTTCTTT.

This clone was recorded once. The CDR3 does not end in the conserved phenylalanine or tryptophan, so this is likely a read error. The V gene is TRBV9, the J gene TRBJ1-2; TRBD1 agrees at 8 bases. The trim removed 4 bases at V and 4 bases at J, leaving 15 bases unmatched. Germline V gene lookup returns CDR1 SGDLS and CDR2 YYNGEE. CDR3 length equals 17 residues. The CDR3 nucleotides are TGTGCCAGCAGCCCCCGACAGGGGATGGTCAAAGGCTATGGCTACACCCTC. This codes for CASSPRQGMVKGYGYTL.

The CDR3 protein is CASTPVEDSPLHF. The CDR3 DNA reads TGCGCCAGCACCCCGGTAGAGGATTCACCCCTCCACTTT. The V gene is TRBV4-1, the J gene TRBJ1-6; D is undetermined. Germline V lookup: CDR1 MGHRA, CDR2 YSYEKL. V was pared by 7 bases and J by 8 bases, with 12 bases between. The CDR3 contains 13 residues.

The chain joins TRBV6-1 to TRBJ1-1; maybe TRBD1 (6 bases). There are 16 residues in the CDR3. V lost 4 bases, J lost 1 base, and 16 bases lay in between. The germline V gene encodes CDR1 MNHNS and CDR2 SASEGT. CDR3 loop: CASSARSGTTNTEAFF. CDR3 DNA: TGTGCCAGCAGTGCACGGTCCGGGACAACGAACACTGAAGCTTTCTTT.